This TCR beta chain was captured in a study of shared clonotypes between healthy human individuals. Turning to the study itself: The donor pool was made up of two women and three men aged 18 to 49.

CDR1 is PRHDT, CDR2 FYEKMQ, per germline (reference sequence). This CDR3 contains 14 residues. J gave up 3 bases and V 4 bases, and 5 bases lay outside the gene matches. It was CD45RO-negative cells, positively selected for CCR7, that made up naive CD8 cells, with terminally differentiated effector memory CD45RA+ cells excluded. Sequencing used immunoSEQ multiplex PCR; TCRdb keeps in-frame clones, though not all of them. The table has more than 2 million clones, approximately 94% seen once. The receptor comes from a man between 18 and 29 years old in good health. This rearrangement joins TRBV13 to TRBJ2-7, with 8 bases aligning to TRBD1. The sequencing sample was made of naive CD8+ T cells sorted from blood. CDR3 region: CASSSGTGVYEQYF. CDR3 sequence (DNA): TGTGCCAGCAGCTCGGGGACAGGAGTCTACGAGCAGTACTTC.